A single sample gave rise to the 11 T cell receptor beta chains below, sequenced in a study of T cells in Graves' hyperthyroidism and ophthalmopathy. RNA transcripts served as the template for amplifying TCR beta CDR3 regions. Using the HTBI primer set, a first-round RT-PCR was run on the TCR CDR3. Using its own MiXCR run on the multiplex PCR reads, TCRdb lists one record per CDR3 protein. The data hold roughly 530,000 distinct CDR3 sequences, with approximately 17% observed a single time. Sequenced: blood. These receptor sequences come from a woman under 30 with Graves' ophthalmopathy.

The sample holds many counts of this clonotype. The CDR3 nucleotides read TGTGCCAGCAACCTGGGCTCCTACGAGCAGTACTTC. Amino acids: CASNLGSYEQYF. The V and J genes are TRBV28 and TRBJ2-7; D ambiguous. V was cut by 7 bases and J by 0 bases, with 7 bases left in between. Per germline, CDR1 MDHEN and CDR2 SYDVKM. The CDR3 sequence is 12 residues long.

This clonotype was found many times. This chain connects TRBV3-1 to TRBJ2-7; no clear D gene. The V gene's germline CDR1 is LGHDT and CDR2 YNNKEL (reference sequence). The CDR3 contains 14 residues. With 0 bases removed from V and 3 bases from J, the gap between germline ends came to 9 bases. The CDR3 DNA reads as TGTGCCAGCAGCCAAGATTACACCAGCTACGAGCAGTACTTC. Translation gives CASSQDYTSYEQYF.

This clonotype was seen a few times. This CDR3 reads CASSGYSNQPQHF. CDR3 sequence (DNA): TGTGCCAGCAGTGGTTATAGCAATCAGCCCCAGCATTTT. The chain carries TRBV2 and TRBJ1-5; D remains ambiguous. There are 13 residues in the CDR3. V was pared by 4 bases and J by 0 bases, with 4 bases between. Germline CDR1 and CDR2: SNHLY and FYNNEI.

The chain has TRBV7-9 and TRBJ2-1, with TRBD2 matching 8 bases. This CDR3 region has 16 residues. CDR1 SEHNR and CDR2 FQNEAQ come from the germline V gene (reference sequence). The V segment lost 1 base and the J segment 6 bases; nucleotides outside the gene matches: 8. The CDR3, as DNA: TGTGCCAGCAGCTTAGTCGGGGGGGAGCGATCCAATGAGCAGTTCTTC. The encoded protein is CASSLVGGERSNEQFF.

This clonotype was observed many times. The chain links TRBV20-1 to TRBJ2-1, with D unresolved. V lost 3 bases to trimming and J lost 3 bases, with 9 bases between them. The CDR3 loop spans 13 amino acids. Germline lookup yields CDR1 DFQATT and CDR2 SNEGSKA (reference sequence). This CDR3 reads CSARTENYNEQFF. CDR3 nucleotides: TGCAGTGCTAGGACGGAAAACTACAATGAGCAGTTCTTC.

In this sample, this clonotype turned up a few times. The rearrangement joins TRBV20-1 to TRBJ2-7; TRBD2 matches at 11 bases. The CDR3 is made up of 14 amino acids. J gave up 6 bases and V 2 bases, and 6 bases lay outside the gene matches. Germline CDR1 DFQATT, CDR2 SNEGSKA (reference sequence). The CDR3 nucleotides are TGCAGTGCTAGATTTAGCGGGAGGGCCCGCGAGCAGTACTTC. Translating it yields CSARFSGRAREQYF.

V and J are TRBV6-1 and TRBJ1-4; no clear D gene. CDR1 is MNHNS, CDR2 SASEGT, per germline. Trimming removed 5 bases from V and 4 bases from J, with 5 bases in between. CDR3 length: 12 residues. The CDR3 protein is CASSYDNEKLFF. CDR3 DNA sequence: TGTGCCAGCAGTTATGATAATGAAAAACTGTTTTTT.

This clonotype appeared many times. This chain uses TRBV25-1 with TRBJ2-5; TRBD2 agrees at 8 bases. This CDR3 comprises 17 residues. J was trimmed by 5 bases and V by 2 bases; bases with no gene match: 13. CDR1 is MGHDK, CDR2 SYGVNS, per germline. For the CDR3, the DNA is TGTGCCAGCAGTGAAAGGCCCCACCCGGGGGGGTGGGAGACCCAGTACTTC. The encoded protein is CASSERPHPGGWETQYF. Combining the CDR3 with reference TRBV25-1 and TRBJ2-5 gives the whole variable domain EADIYQTPRYLVIGTGKKITLECSQTMGHDKMYWYQQDPGMELHLIHYSYGVNSTEKGDLSSESTVSRIRTEHFPLTLESARPSHTSQYLCASSERPHPGGWETQYFGPGTRLLVL.

This clonotype was seen only a few times. V is TRBV20-1 and J is TRBJ2-3; D unresolved. V lost 3 bases to trimming and J lost 5 bases, with 12 bases between them. Germline values: CDR1 DFQATT, CDR2 SNEGSKA (reference sequence). The CDR3 length is 13 residues. The CDR3 bases are TGCAGTGCTAGTCGGGCTAACGGAGATACGCAGTATTTT. Amino acids: CSASRANGDTQYF.

The sample holds many counts of this clonotype. CDR3 loop: CASSGVGRSNQPQHF. The CDR3 DNA reads TGTGCCAGCAGTGGGGTGGGTAGGAGCAATCAGCCCCAGCATTTT. The chain joins TRBV2 to TRBJ1-5, with D uncertain. Germline V gene data show CDR1 as SNHLY and CDR2 as FYNNEI. The CDR3 spans 15 residues. Trimming took 4 bases from V and 1 from J, leaving 11 bases between them.

The rearrangement links TRBV2 to TRBJ1-2; no clear D gene. There are 13 residues in the CDR3. The V end was cut by 0 bases, the J end by 8 bases, with 10 bases between. Germline V CDR1 and CDR2: SNHLY, FYNNEI. This CDR3 is CASSEAGPKGYTF. The CDR3 region has the DNA TGTGCCAGCAGTGAAGCGGGCCCAAAGGGCTACACCTTC.